Each of the 5 T cell receptor beta chains below was sequenced from the same sample in a study of shared clonotypes between healthy human individuals. Only in-frame clones appear in the TCRdb table, and some are missing; sequencing was by immunoSEQ multiplex PCR. The sample records 2 million to 2.5 million clones, over 90% being singletons. Sequenced input: naive CD4+ T cells from PBMCs. Noted subset: CD45RA+ positively selected. The receptors originated from a man younger than 35 in good health. Some clones in this sample may be carry-over from other donors' samples.

The chain carries TRBV28 and TRBJ1-2; the D gene is possibly TRBD1 (5 bases). Germline loops: CDR1 MDHEN, CDR2 SYDVKM. V gave up 11 bases and J gave up 8 bases, with 18 bases separating them. The CDR3 sequence is 12 residues long. The CDR3 nucleotides are TGTGCCTCGCGAGGGGCGGGTGGCGGCTACACCTTC. This gives the protein CASRGAGGGYTF.

Only one count was recorded for this clone. This chain connects TRBV6-1 to TRBJ1-5; D might be TRBD1 (5 bases). Per germline, CDR1 MNHNS and CDR2 SASEGT. The V gene lost 7 bases and the J gene lost 6 bases, with 13 bases spanning the gap. The CDR3 spans 13 residues. The CDR3 DNA follows: TGTGCCAGCACGGTCCAGGGCCGTCAGCCCCAGCATTTT. Encoded protein: CASTVQGRQPQHF.

The chain combines TRBV23-1 with TRBJ1-1; possibly TRBD1 for D (6 bases). TRBV23-1 has ORF status, its function being uncertain. There are 18 residues in the CDR3. V was pared by 2 bases and J by 3 bases, with 22 bases between. The CDR3 DNA is TGCGCCAGCAGTCAACGCGCTGGGGTGCCAGGGGATTACACTGAAGCTTTCTTT. It translates to CASSQRAGVPGDYTEAFF.

Notes on this clone: The same CDR3 is also encoded by other DNA sequences in this sample. The chain uses TRBV7-3 and TRBJ1-1; D not certain. V lost 4 bases and J 2 bases, leaving 8 bases between the germline ends. CDR1 SGHTA and CDR2 FQGTGA come from the germline V gene. The CDR3 consists of 13 residues. As DNA, the CDR3 is TGTGCCAGCAGCTCAGGACTTAACACTGAAGCTTTCTTT. This encodes CASSSGLNTEAFF. Full variable domain (missing parts from reference TRBV7-3 and TRBJ1-1): GAGVSQTPSNKVTEKGKYVELRCDPISGHTALYWYRQSLGQGPEFLIYFQGTGAADDSGLPNDRFFAVRPEGSVSTLKIQRTERGDSAVYLCASSSGLNTEAFFGQGTRLTVV.

This chain joins TRBV5-1 and TRBJ1-3, with TRBD1 as a possible D gene (5 bases). There are 15 residues in the CDR3. Germline assignment: CDR1 SGHRS and CDR2 YFSETQ. Trimming stripped 1 base from V and 2 bases from J, with 10 bases between. This chain's CDR3 is CASSLYSGPGNTIYF. The CDR3 DNA sequence: TGCGCCAGCAGCTTGTATTCAGGGCCTGGAAACACCATATATTTT.